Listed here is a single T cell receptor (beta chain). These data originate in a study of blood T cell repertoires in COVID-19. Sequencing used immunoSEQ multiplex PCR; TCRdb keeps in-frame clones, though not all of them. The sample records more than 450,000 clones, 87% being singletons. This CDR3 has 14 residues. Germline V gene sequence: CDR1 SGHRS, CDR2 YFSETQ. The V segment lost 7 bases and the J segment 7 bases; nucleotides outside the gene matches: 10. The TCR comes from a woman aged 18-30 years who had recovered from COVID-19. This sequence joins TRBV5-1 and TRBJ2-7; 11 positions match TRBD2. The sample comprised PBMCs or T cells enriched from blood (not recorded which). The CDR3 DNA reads TGCGCCAGCGGATTTAGCGGGGGGGCGGGGGAGCAGTACTTC. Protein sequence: CASGFSGGAGEQYF.